This T cell receptor (beta chain) was captured by sequencing in a study of T cells after yellow fever vaccination. Study results and limitations: Abundant clonotypes from the bulk population could get into FACS-sorted repertoires as contaminants. Some clonotypes, a small share, were shared between CD4 and CD8 compartments.

CDR3 size: 11 residues. CDR1 is SQVTM and CDR2 is ANQGSEA in the germline V gene. Between the trimmed V and J ends, which lost 7 bases and 8 bases, there was a span of 12 bases. Using its own MiXCR run on the 5' RACE reads, TCRdb lists one record per CDR3 protein. The sample shows 68,000 or so distinct CDR3 sequences, 6% to 7.5% of them seen only once. This clonotype was recorded at least ten times. Its target is unknown. The chain uses TRBV29-1 and TRBJ2-1; no clear D. Sequencing used CD8+ T cells sorted from PBMCs, obtained 15 days after the yellow fever booster vaccination. This receptor was identified in a man aged 25-45 years who received the YFV17D yellow fever vaccine. The CDR3 DNA sequence: TGCAGCGCCTGGCGGCAGGATGAGCAGTTCTTC. It specifies CSAWRQDEQFF.